This T cell receptor beta chain came from a study of blood T cells in healthy people across ages. This clonotype came up a few times. Primed by a sample-barcoded 5' primer and a J-beta primer mix, a second PCR proceeded for about 6 to 12 cycles. The template-switch adaptor, which had 12 random nucleotides, put a tag on each cDNA molecule. MiXCR, run by TCRdb on the 5' RACE reads, gives a single entry per CDR3 protein. Among roughly 1,500,000 distinct CDR3 sequences, roughly 40% were seen once, and the ten largest hold approximately 7.9%. CDR3 size: 15 residues. V lost 7 bases, J lost 1 base, and 11 bases lay in between.

The rearrangement links TRBV12-3 or TRBV12-4 to TRBJ2-6; D is unclear. The specimen was blood. The TCR was taken from a woman between 18 and 29 years old in good health. The DNA for the CDR3 is TGTGCCAGCAAAAGGGCACGATCTGGGGCCAACGTCCTGACTTTC. Its translation is CASKRARSGANVLTF.